This T cell receptor beta chain was recorded in a study of blood T cell repertoires in COVID-19. Study-wide context: Samples taken during acute and convalescent COVID-19 were collected in the United States, Italy and Spain. The cDNA or gDNA used as material had been derived from T cells, B-cell-depleted T cells, or PBMCs.

The CDR3 sequence is 15 residues long. The V and J ends lost 5 bases and 8 bases, in that order; junction bases with no gene match: 7. CDR1 and CDR2 from the germline V gene are PRHDT and FYEKMQ (reference sequence). In the original workflow: By means of reference gene primer amplification, nucleated cell counts were estimated. Sequenced by immunoSEQ multiplex PCR; TCRdb stores in-frame clones only, minus some. D and trimming were read from the DNA, whereas the V and J calls and clone size are those reported in that table. The sample includes around 230,000 clones, roughly 88% seen only once; the top ten take around 30%.

The source of this sequence is a middle-aged man with acute or convalescent COVID-19. The sample taken for sequencing was peripheral blood. The gene calls are TRBV13 and TRBJ2-3; 13 positions match TRBD2. The CDR3 spells CASSRGTSGKSTQYF. CDR3 nucleotide sequence: TGTGCCAGCAGCCGCGGGACTAGCGGGAAGTCTACGCAGTATTTT.